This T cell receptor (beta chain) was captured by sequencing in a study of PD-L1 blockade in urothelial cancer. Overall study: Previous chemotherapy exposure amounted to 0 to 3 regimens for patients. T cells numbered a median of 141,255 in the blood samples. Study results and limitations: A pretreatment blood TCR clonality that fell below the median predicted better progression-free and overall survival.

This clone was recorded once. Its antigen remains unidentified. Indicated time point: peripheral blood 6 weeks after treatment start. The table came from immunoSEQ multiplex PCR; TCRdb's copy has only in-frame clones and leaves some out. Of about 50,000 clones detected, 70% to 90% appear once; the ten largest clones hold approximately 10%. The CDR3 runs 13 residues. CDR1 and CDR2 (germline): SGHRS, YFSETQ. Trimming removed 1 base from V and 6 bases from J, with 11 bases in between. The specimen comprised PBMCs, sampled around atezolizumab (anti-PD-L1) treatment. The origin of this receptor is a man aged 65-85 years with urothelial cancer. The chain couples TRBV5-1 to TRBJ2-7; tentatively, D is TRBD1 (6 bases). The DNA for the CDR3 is TGCGCCAGCAGCTTGCAGGGGACGGTCGAGCAGTACTTC. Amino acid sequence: CASSLQGTVEQYF.